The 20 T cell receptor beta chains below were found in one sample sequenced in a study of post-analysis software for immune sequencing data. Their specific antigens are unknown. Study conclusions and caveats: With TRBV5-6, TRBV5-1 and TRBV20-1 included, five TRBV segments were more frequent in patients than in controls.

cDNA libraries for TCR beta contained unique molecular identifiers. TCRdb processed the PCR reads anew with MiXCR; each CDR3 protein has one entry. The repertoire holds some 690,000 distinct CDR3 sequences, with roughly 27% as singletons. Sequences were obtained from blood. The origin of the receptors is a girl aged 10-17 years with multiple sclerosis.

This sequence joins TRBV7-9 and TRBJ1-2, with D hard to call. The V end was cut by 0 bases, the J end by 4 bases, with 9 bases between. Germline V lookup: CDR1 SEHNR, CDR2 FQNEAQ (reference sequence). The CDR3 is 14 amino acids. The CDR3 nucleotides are TGTGCCAGCAGCTTAGCGGGGATTGGCTATGGCTACACCTTC. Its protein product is CASSLAGIGYGYTF. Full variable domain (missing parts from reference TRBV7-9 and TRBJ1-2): DTGVSQNPRHKITKRGQNVTFRCDPISEHNRLYWYRQTLGQGPEFLTYFQNEAQLEKSRLLSDRFSAERPKGSFSTLEIQRTEQGDSAMYLCASSLAGIGYGYTFGSGTRLTVV.

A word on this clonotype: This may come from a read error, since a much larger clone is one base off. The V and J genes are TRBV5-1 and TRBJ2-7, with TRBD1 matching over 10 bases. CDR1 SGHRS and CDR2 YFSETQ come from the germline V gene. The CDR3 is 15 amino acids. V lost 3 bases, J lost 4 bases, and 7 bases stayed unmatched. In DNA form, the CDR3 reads TGCGCCAGCAGCTGGGCCCCGGACAGGGGGTACGAGCAGTACTTC. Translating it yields CASSWAPDRGYEQYF.

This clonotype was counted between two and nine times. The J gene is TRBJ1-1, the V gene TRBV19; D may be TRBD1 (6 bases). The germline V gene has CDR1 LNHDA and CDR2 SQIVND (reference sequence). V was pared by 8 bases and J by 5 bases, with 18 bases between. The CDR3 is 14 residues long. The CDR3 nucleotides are TGTGCCAGTTTTAAGGCGGGGGCTCGGACTGAAGCTTTCTTT. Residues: CASFKAGARTEAFF.

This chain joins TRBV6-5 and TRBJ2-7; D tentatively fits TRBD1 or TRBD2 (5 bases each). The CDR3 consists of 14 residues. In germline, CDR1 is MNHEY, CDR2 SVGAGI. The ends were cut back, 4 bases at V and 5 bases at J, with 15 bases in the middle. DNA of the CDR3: TGTGCCAGCAGTTGCTCCGGGGCTCTGGACGAGCAGTACTTC. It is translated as CASSCSGALDEQYF.

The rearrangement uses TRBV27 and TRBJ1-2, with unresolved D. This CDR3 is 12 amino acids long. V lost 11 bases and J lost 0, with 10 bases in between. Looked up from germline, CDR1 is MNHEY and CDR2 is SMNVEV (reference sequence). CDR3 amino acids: CAVMDANYGYTF. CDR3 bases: TGTGCCGTGATGGACGCTAACTATGGCTACACCTTC.

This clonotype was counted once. The chain's CDR3 is CASSFAPLAGNYNEQFF. CDR3 sequence (DNA): TGTGCCAGCAGCTTTGCCCCACTAGCGGGAAACTACAATGAGCAGTTCTTC. This rearrangement joins TRBV7-9 to TRBJ2-1; 10 nucleotides line up with TRBD2. Germline V gene data show CDR1 as SEHNR and CDR2 as FQNEAQ (reference sequence). J was trimmed by 3 bases and V by 3 bases; bases with no gene match: 8. This CDR3 comprises 17 residues. Complete variable domain (other parts from reference TRBV7-9 and TRBJ2-1): DTGVSQNPRHKITKRGQNVTFRCDPISEHNRLYWYRQTLGQGPEFLTYFQNEAQLEKSRLLSDRFSAERPKGSFSTLEIQRTEQGDSAMYLCASSFAPLAGNYNEQFFGPGTRLTVL.

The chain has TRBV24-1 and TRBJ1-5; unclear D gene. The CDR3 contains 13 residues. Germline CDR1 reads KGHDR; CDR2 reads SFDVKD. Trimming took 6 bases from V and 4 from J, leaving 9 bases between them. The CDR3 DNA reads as TGTGCCACCAGTTCACCGGGGAATCAGCCCCAGCATTTT. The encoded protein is CATSSPGNQPQHF.

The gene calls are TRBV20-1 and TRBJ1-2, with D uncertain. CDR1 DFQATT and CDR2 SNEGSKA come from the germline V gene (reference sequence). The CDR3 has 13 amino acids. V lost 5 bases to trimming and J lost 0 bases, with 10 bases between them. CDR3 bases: TGCAGTGCTCCAAAGACATCTAACTATGGCTACACCTTC. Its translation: CSAPKTSNYGYTF.

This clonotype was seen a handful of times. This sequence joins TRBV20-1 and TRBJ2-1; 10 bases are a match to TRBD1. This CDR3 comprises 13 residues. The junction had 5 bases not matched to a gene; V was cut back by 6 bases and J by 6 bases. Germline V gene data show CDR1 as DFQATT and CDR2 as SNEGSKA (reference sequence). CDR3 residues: CSAGDRGINEQFF. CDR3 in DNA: TGCAGTGCGGGGGACAGGGGAATCAATGAGCAGTTCTTC.

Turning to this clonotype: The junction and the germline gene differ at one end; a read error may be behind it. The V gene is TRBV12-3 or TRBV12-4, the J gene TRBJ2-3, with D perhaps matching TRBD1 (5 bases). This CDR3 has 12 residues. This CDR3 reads CASHVGQDAQYF. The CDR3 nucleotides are TGTGCCAGCCACGTCGGACAAGATGCGCAGTATTTT.

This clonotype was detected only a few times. The CDR3 region is CASSPTVTAYNEQFF. DNA for the CDR3: TGTGCCAGCAGCCCAACCGTCACCGCCTACAATGAGCAGTTCTTC. This rearrangement joins TRBV7-7 to TRBJ2-1; D is ambiguous. The germline V gene has CDR1 SSHAT and CDR2 FNYEAQ (reference sequence). Trimming took off 5 bases at V and 2 bases at J, with 13 bases between the two ends. This CDR3 is built from 15 residues.

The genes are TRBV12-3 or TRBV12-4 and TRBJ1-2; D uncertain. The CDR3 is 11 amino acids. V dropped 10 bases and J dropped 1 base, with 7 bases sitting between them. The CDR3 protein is CAIQSNYGYTF. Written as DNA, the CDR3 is TGTGCCATCCAGAGTAACTATGGCTACACCTTC.

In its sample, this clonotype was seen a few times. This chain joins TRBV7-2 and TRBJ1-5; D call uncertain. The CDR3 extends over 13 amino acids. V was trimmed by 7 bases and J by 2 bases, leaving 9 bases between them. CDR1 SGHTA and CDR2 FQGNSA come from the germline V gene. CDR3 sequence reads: CASTLSGNQPQHF. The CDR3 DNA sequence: TGTGCCAGCACCCTGTCCGGCAATCAGCCCCAGCATTTT.

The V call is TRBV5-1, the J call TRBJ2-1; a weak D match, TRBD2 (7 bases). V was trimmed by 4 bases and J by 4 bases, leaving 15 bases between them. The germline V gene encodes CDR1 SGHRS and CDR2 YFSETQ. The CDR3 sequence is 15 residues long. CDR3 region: CASSGGGVGYNEQFF. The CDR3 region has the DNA TGCGCCAGCAGCGGGGGGGGCGTAGGTTACAATGAGCAGTTCTTC.

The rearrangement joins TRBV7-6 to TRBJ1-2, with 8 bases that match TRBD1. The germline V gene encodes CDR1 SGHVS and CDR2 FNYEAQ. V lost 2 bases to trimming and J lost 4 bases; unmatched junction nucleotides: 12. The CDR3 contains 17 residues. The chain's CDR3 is CASSLLTGTGDSYGYTF. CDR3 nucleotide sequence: TGTGCCAGCAGCTTATTAACCGGGACAGGAGACTCCTATGGCTACACCTTC.

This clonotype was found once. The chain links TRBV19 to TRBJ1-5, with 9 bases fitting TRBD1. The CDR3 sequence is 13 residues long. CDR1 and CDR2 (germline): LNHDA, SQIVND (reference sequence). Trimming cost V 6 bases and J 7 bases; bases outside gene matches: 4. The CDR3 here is CASSNDRGQPQHF. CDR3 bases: TGTGCCAGTAGCAACGACAGGGGGCAGCCCCAGCATTTT.

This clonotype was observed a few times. Here the CDR3 reads CASSQGAGRGNNEQFF. For the CDR3, the DNA is TGTGCCAGCAGCCAAGGAGCGGGGAGAGGGAACAATGAGCAGTTCTTC. This chain connects TRBV7-6 to TRBJ2-1; TRBD2 matches at 7 bases. The trim removed 5 bases at V and 5 bases at J, leaving 12 bases unmatched. CDR3 length: 16 amino acids. Germline V gene data show CDR1 as SGHVS and CDR2 as FNYEAQ.

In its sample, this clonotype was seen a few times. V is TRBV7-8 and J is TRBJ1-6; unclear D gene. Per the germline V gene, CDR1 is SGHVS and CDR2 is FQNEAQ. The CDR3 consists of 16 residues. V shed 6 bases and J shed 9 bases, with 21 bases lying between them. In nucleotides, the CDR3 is TGTGCCAGCAGATCAGATGGAGGGCAAGTCGGTTCACCCCTCCACTTT. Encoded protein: CASRSDGGQVGSPLHF.

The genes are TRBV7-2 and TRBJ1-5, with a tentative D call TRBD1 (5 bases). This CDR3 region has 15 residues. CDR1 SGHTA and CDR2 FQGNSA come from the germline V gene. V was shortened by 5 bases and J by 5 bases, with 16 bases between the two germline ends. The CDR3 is CASSPSRGWYQPQHF. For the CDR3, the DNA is TGTGCCAGCAGCCCGTCCCGGGGGTGGTATCAGCCCCAGCATTTT.

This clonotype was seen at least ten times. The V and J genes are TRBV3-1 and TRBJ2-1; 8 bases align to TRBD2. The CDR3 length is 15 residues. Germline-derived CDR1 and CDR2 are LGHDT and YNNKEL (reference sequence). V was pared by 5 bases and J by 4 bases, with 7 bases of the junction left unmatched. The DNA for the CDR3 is TGTGCCAGCAGCTATCCGGGAGGGCTTTACAATGAGCAGTTCTTC. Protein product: CASSYPGGLYNEQFF.